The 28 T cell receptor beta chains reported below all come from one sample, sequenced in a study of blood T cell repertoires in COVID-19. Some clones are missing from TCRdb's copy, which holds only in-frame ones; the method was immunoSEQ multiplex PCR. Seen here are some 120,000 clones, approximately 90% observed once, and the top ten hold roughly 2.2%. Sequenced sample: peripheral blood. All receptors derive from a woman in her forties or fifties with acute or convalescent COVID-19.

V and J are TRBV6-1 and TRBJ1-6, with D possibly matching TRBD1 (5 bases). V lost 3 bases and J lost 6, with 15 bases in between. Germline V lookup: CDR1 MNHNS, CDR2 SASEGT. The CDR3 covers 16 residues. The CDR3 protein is CASSDFSGLRNSPLHF. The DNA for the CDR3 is TGTGCCAGCAGTGATTTTTCGGGACTTCGTAATTCACCCCTCCACTTT.

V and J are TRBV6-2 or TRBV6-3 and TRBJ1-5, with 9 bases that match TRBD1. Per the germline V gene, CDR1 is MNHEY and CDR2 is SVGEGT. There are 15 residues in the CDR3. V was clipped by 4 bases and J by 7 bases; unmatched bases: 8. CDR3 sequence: CASSSGTGIGQPQHF. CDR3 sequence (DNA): TGTGCCAGCAGTTCCGGGACAGGGATCGGGCAGCCCCAGCATTTT.

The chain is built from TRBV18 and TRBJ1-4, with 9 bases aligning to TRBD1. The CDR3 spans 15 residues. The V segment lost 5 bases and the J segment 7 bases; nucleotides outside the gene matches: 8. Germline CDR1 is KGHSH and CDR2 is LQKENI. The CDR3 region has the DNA TGTGCCAGCTCATCATCGACAGGGGGAGGTGAAAAACTGTTTTTT. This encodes CASSSSTGGGEKLFF. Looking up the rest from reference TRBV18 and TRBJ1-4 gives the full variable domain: NAGVMQNPRHLVRRRGQEARLRCSPMKGHSHVYWYRQLPEEGLKFMVYLQKENIIDESGMPKERFSAEFPKEGPSILRIQQVVRGDSAAYFCASSSSTGGGEKLFFGSGTQLSVL.

This CDR3 is CASSPYSGGAYEQYF. The CDR3 nucleotides read TGTGCCAGCAGCCCTTATAGCGGGGGGGCCTACGAGCAGTACTTC. The J gene is TRBJ2-7, the V gene TRBV11-2; 11 bases are shared with TRBD2. The CDR3 consists of 15 residues. Germline-derived CDR1 and CDR2 are SGHAT and FQNNGV. Losses at the gene ends were 5 bases for V and 2 bases for J; bases not matched to a gene: 5. Together with reference TRBV11-2 and TRBJ2-7, the CDR3 gives the full variable domain: EAGVAQSPRYKIIEKRQSVAFWCNPISGHATLYWYQQILGQGPKLLIQFQNNGVVDDSQLPKDRFSAERLKGVDSTLKIQPAKLEDSAVYLCASSPYSGGAYEQYFGPGTRLTVT.

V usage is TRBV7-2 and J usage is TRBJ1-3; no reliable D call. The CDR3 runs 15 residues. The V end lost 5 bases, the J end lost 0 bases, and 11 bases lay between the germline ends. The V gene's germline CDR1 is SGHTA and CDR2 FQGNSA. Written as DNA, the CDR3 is TGTGCCAGCAGCACCCCGGGGAGCTCTGGAAACACCATATATTTT. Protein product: CASSTPGSSGNTIYF.

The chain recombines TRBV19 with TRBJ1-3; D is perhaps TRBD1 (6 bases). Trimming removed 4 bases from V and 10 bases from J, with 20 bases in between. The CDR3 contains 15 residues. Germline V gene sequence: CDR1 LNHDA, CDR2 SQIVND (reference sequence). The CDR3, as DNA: TGTGCCAGTAGTAGACAGGCTTTCGGCGAGAGAACCATATATTTT. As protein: CASSRQAFGERTIYF.

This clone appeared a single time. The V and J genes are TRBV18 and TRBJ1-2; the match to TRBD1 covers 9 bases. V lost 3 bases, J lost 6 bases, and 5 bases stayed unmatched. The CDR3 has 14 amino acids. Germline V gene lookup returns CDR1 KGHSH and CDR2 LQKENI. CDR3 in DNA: TGTGCCAGCTCACCCGTACAGGGGGCAAATGGCTACACCTTC. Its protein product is CASSPVQGANGYTF.

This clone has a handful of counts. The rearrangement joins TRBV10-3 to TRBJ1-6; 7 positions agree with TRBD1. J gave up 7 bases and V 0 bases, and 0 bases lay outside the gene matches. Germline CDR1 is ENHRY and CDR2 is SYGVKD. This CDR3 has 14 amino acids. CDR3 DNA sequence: TGTGCCATCAGTGAGTCCAGGGGGAATTCACCCCTCCACTTT. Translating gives CAISESRGNSPLHF.

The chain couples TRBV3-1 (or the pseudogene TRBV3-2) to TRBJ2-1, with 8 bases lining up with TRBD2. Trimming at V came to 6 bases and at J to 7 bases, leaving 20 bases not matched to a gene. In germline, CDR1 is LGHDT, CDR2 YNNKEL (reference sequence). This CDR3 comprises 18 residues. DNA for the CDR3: TGTGCCAGCAGTTTCGGGAGGTCTTTCGGGGGGGCCACGAATGAGCAGTTCTTC. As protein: CASSFGRSFGGATNEQFF.

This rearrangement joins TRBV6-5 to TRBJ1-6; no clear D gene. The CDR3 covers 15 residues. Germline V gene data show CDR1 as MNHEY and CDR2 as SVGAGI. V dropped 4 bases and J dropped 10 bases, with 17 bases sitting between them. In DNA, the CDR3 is TGTGCCAGCAGTTTCTTGGACGGGGAAGGGTCACCCCTCCACTTT. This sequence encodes CASSFLDGEGSPLHF.

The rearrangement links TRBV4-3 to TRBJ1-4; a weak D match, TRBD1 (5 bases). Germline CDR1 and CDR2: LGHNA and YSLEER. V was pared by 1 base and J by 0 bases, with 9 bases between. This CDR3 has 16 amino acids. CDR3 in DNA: TGCGCCAGCAGCCAAGGCAGGGCTGCAACTAATGAAAAACTGTTTTTT. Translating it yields CASSQGRAATNEKLFF.

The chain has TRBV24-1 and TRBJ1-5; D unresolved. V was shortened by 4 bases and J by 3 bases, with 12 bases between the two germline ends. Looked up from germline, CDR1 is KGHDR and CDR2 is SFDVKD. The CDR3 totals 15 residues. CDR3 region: CATSDSRVSNQPQHF. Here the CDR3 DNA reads TGTGCCACCAGTGACTCCCGGGTCTCCAATCAGCCCCAGCATTTT.

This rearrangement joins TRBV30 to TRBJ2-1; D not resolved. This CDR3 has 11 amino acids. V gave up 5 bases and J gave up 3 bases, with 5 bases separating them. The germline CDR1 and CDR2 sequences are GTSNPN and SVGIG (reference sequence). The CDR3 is CAWGLYNEQFF. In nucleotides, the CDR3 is TGTGCCTGGGGTCTCTACAATGAGCAGTTCTTC.

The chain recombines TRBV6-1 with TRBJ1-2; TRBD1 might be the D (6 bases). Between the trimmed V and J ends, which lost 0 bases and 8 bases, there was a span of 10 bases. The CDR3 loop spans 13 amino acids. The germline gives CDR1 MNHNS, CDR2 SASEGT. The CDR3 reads CASSEAWGLGYTF. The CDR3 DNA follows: TGTGCCAGCAGTGAAGCTTGGGGGCTCGGCTACACCTTC.

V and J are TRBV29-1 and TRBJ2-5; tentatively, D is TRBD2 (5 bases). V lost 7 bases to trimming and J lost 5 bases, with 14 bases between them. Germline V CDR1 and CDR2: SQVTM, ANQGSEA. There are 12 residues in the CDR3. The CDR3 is CSARTGPETQYF. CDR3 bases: TGCAGCGCTAGGACTGGCCCTGAGACCCAGTACTTC.

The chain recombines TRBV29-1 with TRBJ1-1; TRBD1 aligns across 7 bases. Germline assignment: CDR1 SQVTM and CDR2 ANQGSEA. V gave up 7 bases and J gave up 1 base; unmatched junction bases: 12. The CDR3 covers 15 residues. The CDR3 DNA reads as TGCAGCGCTGGGACAGAAGGACGGGCGAACACTGAAGCTTTCTTT. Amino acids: CSAGTEGRANTEAFF.

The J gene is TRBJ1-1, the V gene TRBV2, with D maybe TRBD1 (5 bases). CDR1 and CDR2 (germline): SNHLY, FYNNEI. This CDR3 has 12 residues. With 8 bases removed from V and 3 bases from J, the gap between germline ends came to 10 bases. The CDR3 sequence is CASWGGDTEAFF. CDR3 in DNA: TGTGCCAGCTGGGGAGGGGACACTGAAGCTTTCTTT. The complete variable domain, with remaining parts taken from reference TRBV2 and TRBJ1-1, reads EPEVTQTPSHQVTQMGQEVILRCVPISNHLYFYWYRQILGQKVEFLVSFYNNEISEKSEIFDDQFSVERPDGSNFTLKIRSTKLEDSAMYFCASWGGDTEAFFGQGTRLTVV.

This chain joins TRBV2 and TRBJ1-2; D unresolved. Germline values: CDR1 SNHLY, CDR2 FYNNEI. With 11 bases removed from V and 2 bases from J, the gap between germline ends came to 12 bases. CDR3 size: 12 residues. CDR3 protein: CAGKGGNYGYTF. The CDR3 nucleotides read TGTGCCGGAAAGGGAGGGAACTATGGCTACACCTTC.

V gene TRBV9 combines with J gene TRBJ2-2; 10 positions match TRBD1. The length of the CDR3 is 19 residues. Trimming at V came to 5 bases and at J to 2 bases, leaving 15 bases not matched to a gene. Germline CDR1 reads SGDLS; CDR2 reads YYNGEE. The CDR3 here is CASSTRNKGQGLNTGELFF. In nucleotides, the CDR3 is TGTGCCAGCAGTACACGAAATAAGGGACAGGGGTTAAACACCGGGGAGCTGTTTTTT.

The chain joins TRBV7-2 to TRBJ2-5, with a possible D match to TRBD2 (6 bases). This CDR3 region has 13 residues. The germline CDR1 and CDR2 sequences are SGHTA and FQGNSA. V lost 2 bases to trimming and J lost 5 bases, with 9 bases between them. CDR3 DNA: TGTGCCAGCAGCTTATTCGGGAGTGAGACCCAGTACTTC. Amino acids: CASSLFGSETQYF.

The CDR3 reads CASSLKGGTGRTSGANVLTF. The CDR3 nucleotides read TGTGCCAGCAGTTTAAAGGGAGGGACAGGGCGTACCTCTGGGGCCAACGTCCTGACTTTC. The rearrangement links TRBV27 to TRBJ2-6; 9 nucleotides line up with TRBD1. The germline V gene has CDR1 MNHEY and CDR2 SMNVEV (reference sequence). Trimming took 2 bases from V and 0 from J; bases not matched to a gene: 11. This CDR3 has 20 residues.

The CDR3 nucleotides read TGTGCCAGCAGCTTACGATGGGCGGCGACCGCGGGGGCAGAAAAACTGTTTTTT. Translated: CASSLRWAATAGAEKLFF. This chain links TRBV7-9 with TRBJ1-4; maybe TRBD1 (6 bases). Germline values: CDR1 SEHNR, CDR2 FQNEAQ (reference sequence). The V end lost 2 bases, the J end lost 8 bases, and 24 bases lay between the germline ends. The CDR3 sequence is 18 residues long.

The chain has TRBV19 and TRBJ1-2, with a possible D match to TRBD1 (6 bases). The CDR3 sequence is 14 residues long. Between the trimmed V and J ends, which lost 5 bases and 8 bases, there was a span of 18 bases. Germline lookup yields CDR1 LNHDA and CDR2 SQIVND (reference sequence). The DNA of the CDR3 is TGTGCCAGTAGTTCACTAACAGGGTCTGAGGGCTACACCTTC. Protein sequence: CASSSLTGSEGYTF.

The CDR3 loop is CASNRVSGANVLTF. The CDR3 nucleotides read TGTGCCAGCAACAGGGTGTCTGGGGCCAACGTCCTGACTTTC. V is TRBV6-5 and J is TRBJ2-6; perhaps TRBD1 as D (6 bases). This CDR3 has 14 amino acids. Germline CDR1 reads MNHEY; CDR2 reads SVGAGI. The V end was cut by 7 bases, the J end by 1 base, with 8 bases between.

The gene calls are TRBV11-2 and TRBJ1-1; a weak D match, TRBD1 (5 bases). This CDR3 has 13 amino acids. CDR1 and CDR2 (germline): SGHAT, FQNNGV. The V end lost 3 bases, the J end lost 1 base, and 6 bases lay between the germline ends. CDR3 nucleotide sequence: TGTGCCAGCAGCTTTGACAGGAACACTGAAGCTTTCTTT. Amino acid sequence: CASSFDRNTEAFF.

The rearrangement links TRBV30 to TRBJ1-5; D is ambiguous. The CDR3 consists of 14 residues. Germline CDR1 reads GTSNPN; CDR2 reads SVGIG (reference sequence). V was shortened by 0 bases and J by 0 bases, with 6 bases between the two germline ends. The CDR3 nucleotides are TGTGCCTGGAGTGTACTGAGTAGCAATCAGCCCCAGCATTTT. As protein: CAWSVLSSNQPQHF.

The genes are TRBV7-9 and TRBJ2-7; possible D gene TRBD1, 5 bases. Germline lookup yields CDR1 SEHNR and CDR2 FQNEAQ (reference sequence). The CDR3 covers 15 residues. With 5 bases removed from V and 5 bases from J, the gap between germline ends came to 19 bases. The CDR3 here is CASSRRVTDADEQYF. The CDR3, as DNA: TGTGCCAGCAGCCGCAGGGTAACCGATGCGGACGAGCAGTACTTC. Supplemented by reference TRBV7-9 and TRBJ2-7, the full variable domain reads DTGVSQNPRHKITKRGQNVTFRCDPISEHNRLYWYRQTLGQGPEFLTYFQNEAQLEKSRLLSDRFSAERPKGSFSTLEIQRTEQGDSAMYLCASSRRVTDADEQYFGPGTRLTVT.

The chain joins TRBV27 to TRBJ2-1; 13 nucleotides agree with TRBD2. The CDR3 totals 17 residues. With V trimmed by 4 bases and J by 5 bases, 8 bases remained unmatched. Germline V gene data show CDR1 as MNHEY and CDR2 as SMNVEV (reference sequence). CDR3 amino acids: CASSSKPGLAGNNEQFF. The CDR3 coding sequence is TGTGCCAGCAGTTCCAAACCGGGACTAGCGGGAAACAATGAGCAGTTCTTC.